This T cell receptor (beta chain) was retrieved from a study of cytomegalovirus exposure and HLA in healthy donors (dated by TCRdb to 2016 to 2017). General notes on the study: The 500 to 800 repertoires of the first cohort and the roughly 120 validation repertoires were produced on the same platform, according to a later analysis. In addition to the first cohort of 666 subjects, a separate validation cohort of 120 different subjects was used. The study was designed to test whether signatures of past pathogen exposure could be identified by cataloging public T cell receptors. The study combined high-throughput TCR immunosequencing, statistical association of individual TCRs with disease status, and machine learning to predict cytomegalovirus infection status.

From cysteine to phenylalanine, the CDR3 is 14 amino acids long. Of all the DNA, just the CDR3 is kept, 42 bases in frame from base 1. The CDR1 and CDR2 encoded by the germline V gene (reference sequence) are MNHNY and SVGAGI. V and J are truncated by 8 bases and 3 bases respectively, leaving an intervening sequence of 11 bases. What the work shows at the level of the full study, not this receptor alone: In vitro tests confirmed that a few of the cytomegalovirus-associated TCR beta chains recognize cytomegalovirus antigens. The study gave a list of roughly 150 TCR beta chains associated with cytomegalovirus. A later analysis lacked HLA typing for the validation cohort, so it scored co-occurrence in that cohort across all 120 repertoires. In both the original and validation cohorts, the classifier was reported to diagnose cytomegalovirus status with high specificity and sensitivity. Most TCR sequences were observed very rarely across donors, whereas some public TCRs were present in many individuals. It was suggested by the authors that the approach could potentially be generalized to other disease states and immunological phenotypes. A later analysis found that TCRs clustered in the first cohort also tended to co-occur in the roughly 120 validation repertoires, with just under 95% of cluster scores above 0.

As for this clone: The specificity of this receptor is unknown. Per-base quality was not reported, and no clone a single base away is much larger than it.

The donors were included in the validation cohort of approximately 120 subjects, a group kept apart from the approximately 650-subject first cohort. The library came from the immunoSEQ multiplex PCR assay. The source study handled its data this way. A statistical classification framework was built for diagnosing cytomegalovirus status from the catalog of TCR beta chain sequences. In its TCRdb copy, this immuneACCESS table keeps in-frame sequences only and misses some clones. Where compared with another copy, unresolved V genes explain less than half of these, and the others have no known cause. D and trimming come from the DNA, and the V and J calls and clone size come from that table. The sample table holds about 200,000 clones, of which approximately 82% were seen once. Together, the top ten hold under 15% of the sample.

Material: PBMCs. The receptor comes from a woman aged 25 to 39 in good health and CMV-seropositive. The rearrangement combines TRBV6-6 with TRBJ2-6; matching of 6 bases hints at TRBD2 as the D gene. The bases are TGTGCCAGCCAGGAGGGAGGTGGGGCCAACGTCCTGACTTTC. Its translation is CASQEGGGANVLTF.